These T cell receptor beta chains were read from a single sample in a study of T cell clonotyping in hematopoietic cell transplantation. This table comes from immunoSEQ multiplex PCR, and its TCRdb copy is limited to in-frame clones, with some not included. The sample has roughly 80,000 clones; about 96% are singletons. The source material was peripheral blood mononuclear cells, sampled before stem cell transplant. The receptors originated from a woman in her 50s with acute myeloid leukemia. Some clones in this sample may be carry-over from other donors' samples. The CDR3 runs from the conserved cysteine through the conserved F or W. D genes are given only for firm matches. Where a row states a size, it is once, few, many or the class of an expanded clone; other rows omit it.

v_gene: TRBV2; abundance: .; j_gene: TRBJ2-1; d_gene: TRBD2; CDR3aa: CASSLGLAGAGNEQFF; CDR3nt: TGTGCCAGCAGCTTGGGACTAGCGGGAGCGGGCAATGAGCAGTTCTTC
v_gene: TRBV7-2; abundance: .; j_gene: TRBJ2-2; d_gene: .; CDR3aa: CASSKNQAPGELFF; CDR3nt: TGTGCCAGCAGCAAGAACCAGGCCCCCGGGGAGCTGTTTTTT
v_gene: TRBV6-1; abundance: .; j_gene: TRBJ2-7; d_gene: .; CDR3aa: CASSVYEQYF; CDR3nt: TGTGCCAGCAGTGTATACGAGCAGTACTTC
v_gene: TRBV19; abundance: .; j_gene: TRBJ1-5; d_gene: .; CDR3aa: CASTTRGDNQPQHF; CDR3nt: TGTGCCAGTACCACGAGGGGGGACAATCAGCCCCAGCATTTT
v_gene: TRBV5-1; abundance: .; j_gene: TRBJ1-2; d_gene: .; CDR3aa: CASSRTANYGYTF; CDR3nt: TGCGCCAGCAGCCGGACAGCTAACTATGGCTACACCTTC
v_gene: TRBV5-6; abundance: .; j_gene: TRBJ2-1; d_gene: .; CDR3aa: CASSLAKSGVTLHEQFF; CDR3nt: TGTGCCAGCAGCTTGGCCAAATCCGGGGTTACCTTGCATGAGCAGTTCTTC
v_gene: TRBV7-2; abundance: .; j_gene: TRBJ2-1; d_gene: TRBD2; CDR3aa: CASSLDWTSGRREQFF; CDR3nt: TGTGCCAGCAGCTTAGATTGGACTAGCGGGAGACGCGAGCAGTTCTTC
v_gene: TRBV6-5; abundance: .; j_gene: TRBJ1-5; d_gene: .; CDR3aa: CASSQGRGGNQPQHF; CDR3nt: TGTGCCAGCAGTCAGGGGAGAGGGGGCAATCAGCCCCAGCATTTT
v_gene: TRBV28; abundance: .; j_gene: TRBJ1-3; d_gene: .; CDR3aa: CASTPAGGNTIYF; CDR3nt: TGTGCCAGTACACCGGCGGGGGGAAACACCATATATTTT
v_gene: TRBV2; abundance: once; j_gene: TRBJ1-5; d_gene: .; CDR3aa: CASSRGHQPQHF; CDR3nt: TGTGCCAGCAGTCGGGGTCATCAGCCCCAGCATTTT
v_gene: TRBV6-4; abundance: .; j_gene: TRBJ1-4; d_gene: TRBD1; CDR3aa: CASSDTGQGHEKLFF; CDR3nt: TGTGCCAGCAGTGACACAGGACAGGGCCATGAAAAACTGTTTTTT
v_gene: TRBV5-1; abundance: once; j_gene: TRBJ1-1; d_gene: .; CDR3aa: CASSLEVLNTEAFF; CDR3nt: TGCGCCAGCAGCTTGGAGGTACTGAACACTGAAGCTTTCTTT
v_gene: TRBV9; abundance: .; j_gene: TRBJ2-7; d_gene: .; CDR3aa: CASSVAVAATKQYF; CDR3nt: TGTGCCAGCAGCGTAGCGGTGGCAGCTACGAAGCAGTACTTC
v_gene: TRBV5-1; abundance: .; j_gene: TRBJ2-3; d_gene: TRBD1; CDR3aa: CASSSRTGRITDTQYF; CDR3nt: TGCGCCAGCAGCTCCCGGACAGGGAGGATAACAGATACGCAGTATTTT
v_gene: TRBV2; abundance: .; j_gene: TRBJ2-2; d_gene: .; CDR3aa: CASSRENTGELFF; CDR3nt: TGTGCCAGCAGCAGAGAGAACACCGGGGAGCTGTTTTTT
v_gene: TRBV5-5; abundance: .; j_gene: TRBJ1-2; d_gene: .; CDR3aa: CASSLAGGELFGYTF; CDR3nt: TGTGCCAGCAGCCTTGCCGGTGGGGAATTGTTTGGCTACACCTTC
v_gene: TRBV11-1; abundance: once; j_gene: TRBJ2-1; d_gene: .; CDR3aa: CASSLAALRTDEQFF; CDR3nt: TGTGCCAGCAGCTTAGCGGCCCTCCGCACGGATGAGCAGTTCTTC
v_gene: TRBV7-8; abundance: .; j_gene: TRBJ2-7; d_gene: .; CDR3aa: CASSSLVGAYEQYF; CDR3nt: TGTGCCAGCAGCTCCCTGGTGGGAGCCTACGAGCAGTACTTC
v_gene: TRBV6-5; abundance: .; j_gene: TRBJ2-3; d_gene: .; CDR3aa: CASSYSYTQYF; CDR3nt: TGTGCCAGCAGTTATAGTTATACGCAGTATTTT
v_gene: TRBV10-3; abundance: .; j_gene: TRBJ2-7; d_gene: .; CDR3aa: CAIGSYEQYF; CDR3nt: TGTGCCATCGGCTCCTACGAGCAGTACTTC
v_gene: TRBV5-1; abundance: .; j_gene: TRBJ1-1; d_gene: TRBD1; CDR3aa: CASSGDSSREAFF; CDR3nt: TGCGCCAGCAGCGGGGACAGTTCGAGGGAAGCTTTCTTT
v_gene: TRBV5-1; abundance: .; j_gene: TRBJ1-1; d_gene: .; CDR3aa: CASSLDRGAPGTNTEAFF; CDR3nt: TGCGCCAGCAGCTTGGATAGGGGTGCACCCGGGACGAACACTGAAGCTTTCTTT
v_gene: TRBV30; abundance: .; j_gene: TRBJ2-3; d_gene: .; CDR3aa: CAWKGGADTQYF; CDR3nt: TGTGCCTGGAAGGGGGGCGCAGATACGCAGTATTTT
v_gene: TRBV28; abundance: .; j_gene: TRBJ1-1; d_gene: TRBD1; CDR3aa: CAVPQGAVNTEAFF; CDR3nt: TGTGCCGTTCCCCAGGGGGCTGTGAACACTGAAGCTTTCTTT
v_gene: TRBV5-1; abundance: .; j_gene: TRBJ2-3; d_gene: .; CDR3aa: CASSFPLATDTQYF; CDR3nt: TGCGCCAGCAGCTTTCCCCTAGCAACAGATACGCAGTATTTT
v_gene: TRBV6-5; abundance: .; j_gene: TRBJ1-6; d_gene: .; CDR3aa: CAIKDSNNSPLHF; CDR3nt: TGTGCCATTAAGGACAGTAATAATTCACCCCTCCACTTT
v_gene: TRBV6-5; abundance: .; j_gene: TRBJ2-3; d_gene: .; CDR3aa: CASRGSSDTQYF; CDR3nt: TGTGCCAGCAGGGGTAGTTCAGATACGCAGTATTTT
v_gene: TRBV10-2; abundance: .; j_gene: TRBJ2-7; d_gene: .; CDR3aa: CASSESGYEQYF; CDR3nt: TGCGCCAGCAGTGAGTCGGGGTACGAGCAGTACTTC